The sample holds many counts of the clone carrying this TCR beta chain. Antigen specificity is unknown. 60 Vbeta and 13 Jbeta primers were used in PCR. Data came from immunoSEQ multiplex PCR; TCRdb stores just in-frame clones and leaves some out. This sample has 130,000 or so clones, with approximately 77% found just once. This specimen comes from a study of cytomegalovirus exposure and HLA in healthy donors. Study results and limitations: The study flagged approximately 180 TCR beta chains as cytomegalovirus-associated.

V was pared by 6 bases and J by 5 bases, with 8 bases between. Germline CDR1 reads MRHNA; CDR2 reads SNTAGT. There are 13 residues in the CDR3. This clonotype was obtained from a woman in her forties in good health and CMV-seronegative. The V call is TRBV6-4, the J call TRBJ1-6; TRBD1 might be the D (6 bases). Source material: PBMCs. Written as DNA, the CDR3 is TGTGCCAGCAGCCCAGGGGATAATTCACCCCTCCACTTT. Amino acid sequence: CASSPGDNSPLHF.